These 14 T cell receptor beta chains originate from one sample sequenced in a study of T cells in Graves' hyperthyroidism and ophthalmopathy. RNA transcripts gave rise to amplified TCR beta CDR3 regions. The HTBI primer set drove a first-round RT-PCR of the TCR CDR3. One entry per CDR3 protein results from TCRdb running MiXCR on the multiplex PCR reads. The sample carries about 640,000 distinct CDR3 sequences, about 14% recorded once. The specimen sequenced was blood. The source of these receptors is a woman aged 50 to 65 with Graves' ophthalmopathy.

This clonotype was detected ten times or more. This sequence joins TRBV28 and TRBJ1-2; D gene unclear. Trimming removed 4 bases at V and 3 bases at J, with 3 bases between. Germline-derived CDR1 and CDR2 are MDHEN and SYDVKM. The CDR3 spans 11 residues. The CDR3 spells CASSSDYGYTF. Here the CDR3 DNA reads TGTGCCAGCAGTTCGGACTATGGCTACACCTTC.

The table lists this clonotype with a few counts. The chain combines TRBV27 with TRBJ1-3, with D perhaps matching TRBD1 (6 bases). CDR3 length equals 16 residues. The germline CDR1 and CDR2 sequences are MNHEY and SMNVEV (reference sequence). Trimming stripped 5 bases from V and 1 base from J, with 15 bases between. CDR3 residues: CASSTIQGSSGNTIYF. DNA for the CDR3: TGTGCCAGCAGTACCATACAGGGCTCATCTGGAAACACCATATATTTT.

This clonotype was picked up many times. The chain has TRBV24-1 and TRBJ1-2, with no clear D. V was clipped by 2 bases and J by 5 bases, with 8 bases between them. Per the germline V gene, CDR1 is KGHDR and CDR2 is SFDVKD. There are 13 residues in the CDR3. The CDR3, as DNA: TGTGCCACCAGTGATTCTCTCGGTTATGGCTACACCTTC. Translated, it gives CATSDSLGYGYTF.

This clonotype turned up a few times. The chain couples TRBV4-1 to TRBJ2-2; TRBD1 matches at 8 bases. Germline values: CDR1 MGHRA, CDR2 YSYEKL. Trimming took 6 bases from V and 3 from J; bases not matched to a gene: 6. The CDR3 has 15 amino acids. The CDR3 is CASRRQGWDTGELFF. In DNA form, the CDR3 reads TGCGCCAGCAGGCGACAGGGGTGGGACACCGGGGAGCTGTTTTTT.

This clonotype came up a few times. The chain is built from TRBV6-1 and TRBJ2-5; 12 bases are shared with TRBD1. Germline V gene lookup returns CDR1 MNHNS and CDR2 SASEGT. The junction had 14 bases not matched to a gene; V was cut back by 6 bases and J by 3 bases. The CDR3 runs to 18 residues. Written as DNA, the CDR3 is TGTGCCAGCAGAAAACCCGGGACAGGGGGCGATGGGGAAGAGACCCAGTACTTC. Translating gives CASRKPGTGGDGEETQYF.

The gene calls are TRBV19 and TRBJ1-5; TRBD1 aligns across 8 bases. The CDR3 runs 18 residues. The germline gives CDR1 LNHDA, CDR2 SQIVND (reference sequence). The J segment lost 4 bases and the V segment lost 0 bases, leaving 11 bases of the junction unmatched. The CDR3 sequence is CASSIDRSRGLGNQPQHF. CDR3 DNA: TGTGCCAGTAGTATAGATAGGTCCAGGGGGCTCGGGAATCAGCCCCAGCATTTT.

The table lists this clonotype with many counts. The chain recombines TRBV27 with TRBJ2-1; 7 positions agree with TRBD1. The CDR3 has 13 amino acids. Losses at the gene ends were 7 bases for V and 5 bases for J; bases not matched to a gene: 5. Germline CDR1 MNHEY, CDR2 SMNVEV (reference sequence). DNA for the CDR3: TGTGCCAGCACCGGACAGGCCCACAATGAGCAGTTCTTC. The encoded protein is CASTGQAHNEQFF.

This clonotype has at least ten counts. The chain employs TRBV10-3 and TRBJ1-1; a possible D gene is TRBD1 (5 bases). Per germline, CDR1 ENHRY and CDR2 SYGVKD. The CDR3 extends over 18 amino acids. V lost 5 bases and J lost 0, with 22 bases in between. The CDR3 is CAISPGLQGPQMNTEAFF. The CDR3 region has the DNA TGTGCCATCAGTCCTGGCCTTCAGGGTCCTCAAATGAACACTGAAGCTTTCTTT.

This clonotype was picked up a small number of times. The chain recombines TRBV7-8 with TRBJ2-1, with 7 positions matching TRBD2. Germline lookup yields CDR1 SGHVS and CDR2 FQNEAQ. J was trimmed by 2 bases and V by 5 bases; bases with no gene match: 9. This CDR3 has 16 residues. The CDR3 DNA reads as TGTGCCAGCAGCCGTGCACTAGCGACCCCCTACAATGAGCAGTTCTTC. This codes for CASSRALATPYNEQFF.

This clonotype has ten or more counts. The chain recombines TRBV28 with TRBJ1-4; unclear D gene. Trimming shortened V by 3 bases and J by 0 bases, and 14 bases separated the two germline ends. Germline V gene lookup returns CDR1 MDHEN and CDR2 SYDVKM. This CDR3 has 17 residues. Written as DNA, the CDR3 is TGTGCCAGCAGTTTTTCGGGTGGAGGGACAACTAATGAAAAACTGTTTTTT. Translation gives CASSFSGGGTTNEKLFF.

The CDR3 DNA is TGTGCCACCAGTGAACCCGGGCAGGGTACCCAAGAGACCCAGTACTTC. It specifies CATSEPGQGTQETQYF. The chain carries TRBV24-1 and TRBJ2-5; tentatively, D is TRBD1 (5 bases). The V gene's germline CDR1 is KGHDR and CDR2 SFDVKD. This CDR3 spans 16 amino acids. The V gene lost 4 bases and the J gene lost 1 base, with 15 bases spanning the gap.

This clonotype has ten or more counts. The CDR3 coding sequence is TGTGCCAGCAGTCCCGGAGGGGGGGCGCTTTACAATGAGCAGTTCTTC. It codes for CASSPGGGALYNEQFF. The V and J genes are TRBV27 and TRBJ2-1; D is perhaps TRBD2 (7 bases). The CDR3 length is 16 residues. CDR1 MNHEY and CDR2 SMNVEV come from the germline V gene (reference sequence). V gave up 5 bases and J gave up 4 bases, with 18 bases separating them.

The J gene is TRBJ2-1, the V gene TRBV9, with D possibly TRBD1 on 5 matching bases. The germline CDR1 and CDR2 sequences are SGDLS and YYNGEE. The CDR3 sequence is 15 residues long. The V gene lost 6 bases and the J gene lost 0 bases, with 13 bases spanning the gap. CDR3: CASTGHSSSYNEQFF. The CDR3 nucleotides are TGTGCCAGCACAGGACATTCGAGCTCCTACAATGAGCAGTTCTTC. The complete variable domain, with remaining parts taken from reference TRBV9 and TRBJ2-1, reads DSGVTQTPKHLITATGQRVTLRCSPRSGDLSVYWYQQSLDQGLQFLIQYYNGEERAKGNILERFSAQQFPDLHSELNLSSLELGDSALYFCASTGHSSSYNEQFFGPGTRLTVL.

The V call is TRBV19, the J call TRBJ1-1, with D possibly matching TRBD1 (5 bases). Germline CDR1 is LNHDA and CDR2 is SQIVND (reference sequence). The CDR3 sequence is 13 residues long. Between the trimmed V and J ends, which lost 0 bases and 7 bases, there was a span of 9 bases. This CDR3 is CASSIDRTREAFF. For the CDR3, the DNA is TGTGCCAGTAGTATAGATAGGACACGTGAAGCTTTCTTT.